These 15 T cell receptor beta chains were all obtained from the same sample, sequenced in a study of blood T cell repertoires in COVID-19. The protocol was immunoSEQ multiplex PCR, while the TCRdb copy is restricted to in-frame clones and leaves out a portion. The sample lists fewer than 250,000 clones, 80% occurring once. Sample: peripheral blood. These receptors all stem from a man aged 55-75 years with acute or convalescent COVID-19.

This chain links TRBV10-3 with TRBJ2-1; 7 bases align to TRBD1. This CDR3 is built from 13 residues. The junction had 3 bases not matched to a gene; V was cut back by 6 bases and J by 4 bases. Germline-derived CDR1 and CDR2 are ENHRY and SYGVKD. In DNA, the CDR3 is TGTGCCATCAGCAAACAGGGGTACAATGAGCAGTTCTTC. Amino acid sequence: CAISKQGYNEQFF.

The genes are TRBV28 and TRBJ1-2; D is unclear. V shed 7 bases and J shed 2 bases, with 5 bases lying between them. The germline CDR1 and CDR2 sequences are MDHEN and SYDVKM. The CDR3 covers 11 residues. Here the CDR3 DNA reads TGTGCCAGCACCCAGAACTATGGCTACACCTTC. Its protein is CASTQNYGYTF.

The rearrangement links TRBV2 to TRBJ1-2; tentative D call: TRBD1 (5 bases). Germline-derived CDR1 and CDR2 are SNHLY and FYNNEI. The CDR3 covers 17 residues. The V and J ends lost 1 base and 6 bases respectively, with 21 bases between them. The CDR3 region is CASSEGWGRLAADGYTF. The DNA of the CDR3 is TGTGCCAGCAGTGAAGGGTGGGGCAGGCTGGCGGCGGATGGCTACACCTTC.

The V call is TRBV11-2, the J call TRBJ2-1; no reliable D call. The V end lost 1 base, the J end lost 6 bases, and 4 bases lay between the germline ends. Germline V CDR1 and CDR2: SGHAT, FQNNGV. The CDR3 extends over 12 amino acids. Here the CDR3 reads CASSLARNEQFF. The CDR3 DNA reads as TGTGCCAGCAGCTTAGCCCGCAATGAGCAGTTCTTC.

The genes are TRBV30 and TRBJ1-6; no reliable D call. The CDR3 runs to 13 residues. V dropped 5 bases and J dropped 9 bases, with 14 bases sitting between them. Germline CDR1 reads GTSNPN; CDR2 reads SVGIG (reference sequence). CDR3 sequence: CAWLDSTRSPLHF. The CDR3 region has the DNA TGTGCCTGGTTGGACTCTACCCGTTCACCCCTCCACTTT.

This sequence joins TRBV30 and TRBJ2-1, with 7 bases aligning to TRBD2. The CDR3 is 16 residues long. Per the germline V gene, CDR1 is GTSNPN and CDR2 is SVGIG (reference sequence). Trimming at V came to 1 base and at J to 3 bases, leaving 9 bases not matched to a gene. CDR3 residues: CAWSAAERGGYNEQFF. The CDR3 DNA reads as TGTGCCTGGAGTGCGGCGGAGCGCGGGGGCTACAATGAGCAGTTCTTC.

V usage is TRBV23-1 and J usage is TRBJ2-7; perhaps TRBD1 as D (6 bases). TRBV23-1 is labeled an ORF, and its function is uncertain. The CDR3 is made up of 16 amino acids. Trimming left V 0 bases short and J 0 bases short, with 12 bases between. The CDR3: CASSQSGNRVSYEQYF. The CDR3 DNA reads as TGCGCCAGCAGTCAATCTGGTAACAGGGTCTCCTACGAGCAGTACTTC.

This clone came up a few times. The rearrangement joins TRBV27 to TRBJ1-1; the D is unclear. CDR1 and CDR2 from the germline V gene are MNHEY and SMNVEV (reference sequence). The CDR3 spans 14 residues. V was trimmed by 5 bases and J by 1 base, leaving 11 bases between them. CDR3 sequence: CASSTDIPNTEAFF. The CDR3 DNA reads as TGTGCCAGCAGTACCGACATTCCGAACACTGAAGCTTTCTTT.

In this sample, this clone turned up a few times. The CDR3 DNA is TGCGCCAGCAGCACCGAAGGGACTTACAATGAGCAGTTCTTC. This encodes CASSTEGTYNEQFF. This chain connects TRBV5-1 to TRBJ2-1; tentatively, D is TRBD2 (6 bases). V was pared by 4 bases and J by 4 bases, with 12 bases between. CDR3 length: 14 amino acids. Germline V gene sequence: CDR1 SGHRS, CDR2 YFSETQ.

This clone was detected a few times. The rearrangement links TRBV12-3 or TRBV12-4 to TRBJ2-7, with 10 bases fitting TRBD1. CDR3 length: 13 amino acids. V was clipped by 7 bases and J by 4 bases; unmatched bases: 4. The CDR3 DNA is TGTGCCAGCACCTTGGACAGGGGGTACGAGCAGTACTTC. Translating gives CASTLDRGYEQYF.

This chain links TRBV30 with TRBJ2-1; 8 bases are shared with TRBD1. The V gene end was trimmed by 4 bases and the J gene end by 6 bases; junction bases not matched to a gene: 11. In germline, CDR1 is GTSNPN, CDR2 SVGIG (reference sequence). The length of the CDR3 is 15 residues. CDR3 coding DNA: TGTGCCTGGAATTCCGGGACAGGCGAAATCAATGAGCAGTTCTTC. Translated, it gives CAWNSGTGEINEQFF.

The chain couples TRBV12-5 to TRBJ1-5; D ambiguous. Trimming removed 1 base at V and 6 bases at J, with 22 bases between. Germline V gene lookup returns CDR1 LGHNT and CDR2 FRNRAP. The CDR3 consists of 18 residues. Written as DNA, the CDR3 is TGTGCTAGTGGTTTGGATCTGCGCAATTCCCGTCTAGGTCAGCCCCAGCATTTT. Protein: CASGLDLRNSRLGQPQHF.

V and J are TRBV4-3 and TRBJ1-5; TRBD1 might be the D (5 bases). The CDR3 length is 17 residues. The V and J ends lost 0 bases and 3 bases respectively, with 15 bases between them. Germline V lookup: CDR1 LGHNA, CDR2 YSLEER. CDR3 in amino acids: CASSQDLGRANNQPQHF. The CDR3 region has the DNA TGCGCCAGCAGCCAAGATCTAGGCAGGGCCAACAATCAGCCCCAGCATTTT.

This clone was observed once. This sequence joins TRBV10-3 and TRBJ2-2, with 9 bases identical to TRBD2. This CDR3 contains 15 residues. Looked up from germline, CDR1 is ENHRY and CDR2 is SYGVKD. With V trimmed by 7 bases and J by 1 base, 4 bases remained unmatched. CDR3 nucleotide sequence: TGTGCCATCAAGGATAGCGGGAGGAACACCGGGGAGCTGTTTTTT. It yields the protein CAIKDSGRNTGELFF.

J is TRBJ1-1 and V is TRBV5-5; D possibly corresponds to TRBD1 (5 bases). The V and J ends lost 7 bases and 7 bases respectively, with 20 bases between them. Germline V gene data show CDR1 as SGHKS and CDR2 as YYEKEE (reference sequence). This CDR3 comprises 14 residues. For the CDR3, the DNA is TGTGCCAGCCGATCCACCCTCGCGGGGGTTGAAGCTTTCTTT. Amino acids: CASRSTLAGVEAFF.